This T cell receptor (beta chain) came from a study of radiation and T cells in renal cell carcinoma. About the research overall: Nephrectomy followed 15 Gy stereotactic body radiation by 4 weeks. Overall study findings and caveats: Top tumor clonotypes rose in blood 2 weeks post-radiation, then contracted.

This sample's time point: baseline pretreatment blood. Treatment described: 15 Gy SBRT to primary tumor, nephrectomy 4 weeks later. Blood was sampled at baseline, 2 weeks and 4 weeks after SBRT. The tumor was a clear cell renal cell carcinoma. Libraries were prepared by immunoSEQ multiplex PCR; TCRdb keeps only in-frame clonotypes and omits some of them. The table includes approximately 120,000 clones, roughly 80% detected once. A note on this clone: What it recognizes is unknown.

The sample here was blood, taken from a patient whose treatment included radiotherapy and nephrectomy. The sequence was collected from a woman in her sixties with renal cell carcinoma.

This CDR3 reads CSVPGQGIAYNEQFF. CDR3 nucleotide sequence: TGCAGCGTTCCGGGACAGGGCATTGCCTACAATGAGCAGTTCTTC. The V call is TRBV29-1, the J call TRBJ2-1; 9 bases match TRBD1. The CDR3 totals 15 residues. Looked up from germline, CDR1 is SQVTM and CDR2 is ANQGSEA. V lost 5 bases, J lost 2 bases, and 7 bases stayed unmatched.